Sequencing of this TCR beta chain was carried out in a study of T cells in women clearing cervical HPV infection. General study results and limits: Richness plus V gene abundances separated cases from controls with AUC roughly 0.88. It is unknown whether associations predate infection; no effector/memory or HPV-specific sorting.

This clone is classed as medium-sized by frequency. Its antigen is as yet unknown. The CDR3 extends 3 residues past the end of the read, so its final part is completed from the germline J gene. Profiling relied on immunoSEQ multiplex PCR, and the TCRdb table lists in-frame clones only, not all of them. This specimen shows 9,500 to 15,000 clones; the ten leading clones hold less than 25%. Trimming took 3 bases from V and 1 from J; bases not matched to a gene: 9. Germline V gene data show CDR1 as LNHDA and CDR2 as SQIVND (reference sequence). The CDR3 is 17 residues long. Prevalent HPV16 infections were excluded; only incident single HPV16 infections included. Dot-blot hybridization genotyped cervical HPV amplified with MY09/MY11 PCR.

Sequenced input: blood buffy coat. This receptor was obtained from a woman between 18 and 70 years old with a cervical HPV16 infection that either progressed to CIN3+ or cleared (not recorded which). This sequence joins TRBV19 and TRBJ2-4, with 7 bases matching TRBD1. CDR3 DNA, as far as it was read: TGTGCCAGTAGTATCCCGGGACAGAGACTTGCCAAAAACATT. Protein: CASSIPGQRLAKNI. The CDR3 in its entirety is CASSIPGQRLAKNIQYF.